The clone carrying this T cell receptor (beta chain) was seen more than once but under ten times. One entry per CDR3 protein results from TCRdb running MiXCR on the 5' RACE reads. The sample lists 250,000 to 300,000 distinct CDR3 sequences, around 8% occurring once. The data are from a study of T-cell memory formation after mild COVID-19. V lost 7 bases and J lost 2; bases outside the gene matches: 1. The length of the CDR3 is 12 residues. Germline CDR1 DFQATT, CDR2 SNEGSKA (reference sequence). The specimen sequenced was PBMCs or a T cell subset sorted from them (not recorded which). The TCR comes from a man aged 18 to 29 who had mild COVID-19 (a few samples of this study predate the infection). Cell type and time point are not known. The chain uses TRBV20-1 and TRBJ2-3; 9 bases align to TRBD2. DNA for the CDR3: TGCAGTGAGCGGGGGGCCACAGATACGCAGTATTTT. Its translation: CSERGATDTQYF.